This T cell receptor (beta chain) was captured by sequencing in a study of sequential checkpoint blockade in melanoma. Study at large: First-line arms were nivolumab then ipilimumab, or the reverse, randomized 1:1. Each arm's sequence ended with maintenance nivolumab.

Sequencing was performed with immunoSEQ multiplex PCR; in TCRdb, only in-frame clones are kept and a portion is missing. The data show about 17,000 clones, approximately 81% seen once. In germline, CDR1 is MRHNA, CDR2 SNTAGT. The CDR3 has 15 amino acids. Trimming cost V 3 bases and J 6 bases; bases outside gene matches: 8. Specified treatment: randomized to nivolumab then ipilimumab (arm A) or the reverse (arm B). Patients had received no earlier DNA-damaging chemotherapy. From thawed PBMCs, live CD3+CD8+ cells negative for CD19 and CD56 were sorted. This clone occurred a few times. Other DNA sequences from this sample encode an identical CDR3 as well.

V is TRBV6-4 and J is TRBJ2-1; 7 bases map to TRBD1. The sequenced sample was CD8+ T cells sorted from blood (inferred from file names), obtained from a patient given nivolumab and ipilimumab in sequence. This receptor was taken from a human donor with melanoma. The DNA for the CDR3 is TGTGCCAGCAGTGAAGCAATAACAGGGGCCAATGAGCAGTTCTTC. Its protein is CASSEAITGANEQFF.